A selection of T cell receptor beta chains follows, all from one sample in a study of cytomegalovirus exposure and HLA in healthy donors. Method: immunoSEQ multiplex PCR; TCRdb's copy keeps in-frame clones and lacks some. The repertoire holds roughly 58,000 clones, with 80% as singletons. The specimen was PBMCs. The receptors stem from a woman aged 35 to 49 in good health and CMV-seronegative. CDR3s include the opening cysteine and the closing phenylalanine or tryptophan. Fields, in order: D gene, V gene, clone size, J gene, CDR3 protein, CDR3 DNA. The D gene is left open where the match is weak. Size is omitted from some rows. Given values are once, few, many or a class for expanded clones.

d_call: TRBD1; v_call: TRBV2; clone_size: -; j_call: TRBJ2-7; cdr3_aa: CASGTGGYEQYF; cdr3_nt: TGTGCCAGCGGGACAGGGGGCTACGAGCAGTACTTC
d_call: TRBD1; v_call: TRBV27; clone_size: -; j_call: TRBJ1-5; cdr3_aa: CASRMGQGSNQPQHF; cdr3_nt: TGTGCCAGCAGGATGGGACAGGGAAGCAATCAGCCCCAGCATTTT
d_call: TRBD1; v_call: TRBV5-6; clone_size: -; j_call: TRBJ2-3; cdr3_aa: CASSPWTGLGTDTQYF; cdr3_nt: TGTGCCAGCAGCCCGTGGACAGGGCTGGGAACAGATACGCAGTATTTT
d_call: -; v_call: TRBV2; clone_size: -; j_call: TRBJ2-2; cdr3_aa: CASDSDANTGELFF; cdr3_nt: TGTGCCTCGGACAGTGATGCTAACACCGGGGAGCTGTTTTTT
d_call: -; v_call: TRBV10-3; clone_size: -; j_call: TRBJ2-1; cdr3_aa: CAISESSIDEQFF; cdr3_nt: TGTGCCATCAGTGAGTCGTCTATCGATGAGCAGTTCTTC
d_call: -; v_call: TRBV15; clone_size: -; j_call: TRBJ2-1; cdr3_aa: CATSRVTGNNEQFF; cdr3_nt: TGTGCCACCAGCAGAGTCACCGGGAACAATGAGCAGTTCTTC
d_call: TRBD2; v_call: TRBV7-9; clone_size: -; j_call: TRBJ2-7; cdr3_aa: CASGPNILAGEKQYF; cdr3_nt: TGTGCCAGCGGCCCAAACATACTAGCGGGAGAAAAGCAGTACTTC
d_call: TRBD2; v_call: TRBV29-1; clone_size: -; j_call: TRBJ2-2; cdr3_aa: CSVPSGINTGELFF; cdr3_nt: TGCAGCGTTCCTAGCGGGATTAACACCGGGGAGCTGTTTTTT
d_call: TRBD1; v_call: TRBV4-3; clone_size: -; j_call: TRBJ2-2; cdr3_aa: CASSQGRDRGLAGELFF; cdr3_nt: TGCGCCAGCAGCCAAGGAAGGGACAGGGGGTTAGCCGGGGAGCTGTTTTTT
d_call: TRBD2; v_call: TRBV15; clone_size: -; j_call: TRBJ2-1; cdr3_aa: CATRGTSGANEQFF; cdr3_nt: TGTGCCACCCGGGGGACTAGCGGGGCTAATGAGCAGTTCTTC
d_call: -; v_call: TRBV28; clone_size: -; j_call: TRBJ1-5; cdr3_aa: CASRWTVYSNQPQHF; cdr3_nt: TGTGCCAGCAGGTGGACAGTTTATAGCAATCAGCCCCAGCATTTT
d_call: TRBD2; v_call: TRBV2; clone_size: -; j_call: TRBJ2-3; cdr3_aa: CASSATSGATDTQYF; cdr3_nt: TGTGCCAGCAGCGCTACTAGCGGAGCCACAGATACGCAGTATTTT
d_call: TRBD1; v_call: TRBV5-1; clone_size: -; j_call: TRBJ1-4; cdr3_aa: CASSKTGGTAEKLFF; cdr3_nt: TGCGCCAGCAGCAAGACAGGGGGCACGGCTGAAAAACTGTTTTTT
d_call: -; v_call: TRBV15; clone_size: -; j_call: TRBJ2-1; cdr3_aa: CATSRDIGSLNEQFF; cdr3_nt: TGTGCCACCAGCAGAGATATCGGGAGTTTGAATGAGCAGTTCTTC
d_call: TRBD1; v_call: TRBV30; clone_size: -; j_call: TRBJ1-2; cdr3_aa: CAWSVQGIIGGYTF; cdr3_nt: TGTGCCTGGAGTGTACAGGGGATAATCGGAGGCTACACCTTC
d_call: -; v_call: TRBV7-8; clone_size: -; j_call: TRBJ1-4; cdr3_aa: CASSLLNTEAEKLFF; cdr3_nt: TGTGCCAGCAGCTTATTGAACACAGAAGCTGAAAAACTGTTTTTT
d_call: -; v_call: TRBV5-6; clone_size: -; j_call: TRBJ1-4; cdr3_aa: CASSQITVGDEKLFF; cdr3_nt: TGTGCCAGCAGCCAAATAACGGTGGGAGATGAAAAACTGTTTTTT
d_call: -; v_call: TRBV7-8; clone_size: -; j_call: TRBJ2-1; cdr3_aa: CASSLALGGYNEQFF; cdr3_nt: TGTGCCAGCAGCTTAGCGCTAGGAGGGTACAATGAGCAGTTCTTC
d_call: -; v_call: TRBV28; clone_size: -; j_call: TRBJ2-1; cdr3_aa: CASSSRDIYNEQFF; cdr3_nt: TGTGCCAGCAGTTCTAGGGACATCTACAATGAGCAGTTCTTC
d_call: TRBD2; v_call: TRBV6-5; clone_size: -; j_call: TRBJ2-7; cdr3_aa: CASRPPLAGIYEQYF; cdr3_nt: TGTGCCAGCAGACCCCCATTAGCGGGAATCTACGAGCAGTACTTC
d_call: TRBD1; v_call: TRBV5-4; clone_size: once; j_call: TRBJ2-3; cdr3_aa: CASSSSTGGRADTQYF; cdr3_nt: TGTGCCAGCAGCTCATCGACAGGGGGGCGAGCAGATACGCAGTATTTT
d_call: -; v_call: TRBV7-8; clone_size: -; j_call: TRBJ2-3; cdr3_aa: CASSRSYTQYF; cdr3_nt: TGTGCCAGCAGCCGTTCGTATACGCAGTATTTT
d_call: TRBD2; v_call: TRBV28; clone_size: -; j_call: TRBJ2-2; cdr3_aa: CASKVSGTSNTGELFF; cdr3_nt: TGTGCCAGCAAGGTCTCCGGGACTAGTAATACCGGGGAGCTGTTTTTT
d_call: -; v_call: TRBV6-1; clone_size: once; j_call: TRBJ1-3; cdr3_aa: CASSDYRADTIYF; cdr3_nt: TGTGCCAGCAGTGATTACAGGGCGGACACCATATATTTT
d_call: -; v_call: TRBV7-9; clone_size: -; j_call: TRBJ1-1; cdr3_aa: CASSSGDRGAFF; cdr3_nt: TGTGCCAGCAGCTCGGGGGACCGGGGAGCTTTCTTT